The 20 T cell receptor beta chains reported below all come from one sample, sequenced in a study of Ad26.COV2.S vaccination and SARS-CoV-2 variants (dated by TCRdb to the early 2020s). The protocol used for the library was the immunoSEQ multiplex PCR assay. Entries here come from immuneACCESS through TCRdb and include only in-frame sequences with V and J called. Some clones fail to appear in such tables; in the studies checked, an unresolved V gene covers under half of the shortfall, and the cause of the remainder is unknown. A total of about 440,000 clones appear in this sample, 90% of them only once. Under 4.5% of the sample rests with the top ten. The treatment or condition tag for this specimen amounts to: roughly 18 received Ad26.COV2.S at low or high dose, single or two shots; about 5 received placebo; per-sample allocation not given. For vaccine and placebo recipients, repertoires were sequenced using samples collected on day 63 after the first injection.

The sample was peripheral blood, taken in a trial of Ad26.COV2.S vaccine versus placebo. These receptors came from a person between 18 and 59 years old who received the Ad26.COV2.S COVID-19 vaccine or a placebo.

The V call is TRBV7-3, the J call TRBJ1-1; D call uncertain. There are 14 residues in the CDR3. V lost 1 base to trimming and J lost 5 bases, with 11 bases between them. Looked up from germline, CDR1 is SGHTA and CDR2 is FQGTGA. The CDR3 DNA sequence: TGTGCCAGCAGCTTAAGCGGCAGTATGACTGAAGCTTTCTTT. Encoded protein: CASSLSGSMTEAFF.

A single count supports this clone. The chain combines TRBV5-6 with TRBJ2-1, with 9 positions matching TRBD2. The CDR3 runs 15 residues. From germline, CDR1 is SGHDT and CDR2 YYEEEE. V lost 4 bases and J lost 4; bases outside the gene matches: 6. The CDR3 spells CASSGREGQYNEQFF. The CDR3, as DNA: TGTGCCAGCAGCGGGCGGGAGGGCCAATACAATGAGCAGTTCTTC.

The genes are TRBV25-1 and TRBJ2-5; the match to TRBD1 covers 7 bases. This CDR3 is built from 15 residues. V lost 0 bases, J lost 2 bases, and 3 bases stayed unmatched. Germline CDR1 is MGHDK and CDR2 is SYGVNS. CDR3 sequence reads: CASSEYMGQQETQYF. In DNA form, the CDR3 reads TGTGCCAGCAGTGAATATATGGGACAGCAAGAGACCCAGTACTTC.

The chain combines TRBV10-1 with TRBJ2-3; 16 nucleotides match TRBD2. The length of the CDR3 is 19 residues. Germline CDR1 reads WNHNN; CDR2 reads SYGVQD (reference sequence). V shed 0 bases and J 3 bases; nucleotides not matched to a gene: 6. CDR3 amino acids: CASSESGTSGRAMTDTQYF. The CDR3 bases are TGCGCCAGCAGTGAGTCAGGGACTAGCGGGAGGGCCATGACAGATACGCAGTATTTT.

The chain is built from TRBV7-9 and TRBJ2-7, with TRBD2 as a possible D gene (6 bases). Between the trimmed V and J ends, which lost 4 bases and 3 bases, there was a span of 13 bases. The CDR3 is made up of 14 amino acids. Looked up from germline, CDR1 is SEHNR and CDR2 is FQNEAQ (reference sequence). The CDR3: CASSSTTGVYEQYF. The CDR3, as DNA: TGTGCCAGCAGCTCGACGACGGGGGTCTACGAGCAGTACTTC.

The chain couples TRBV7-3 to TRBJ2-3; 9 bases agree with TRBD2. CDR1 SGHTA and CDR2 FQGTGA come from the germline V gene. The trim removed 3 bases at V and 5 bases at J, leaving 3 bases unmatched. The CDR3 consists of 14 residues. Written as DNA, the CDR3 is TGTGCCAGCAGCTTGACTAGCGGTAAAGATACGCAGTATTTT. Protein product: CASSLTSGKDTQYF. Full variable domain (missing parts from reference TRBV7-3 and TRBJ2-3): GAGVSQTPSNKVTEKGKYVELRCDPISGHTALYWYRQSLGQGPEFLIYFQGTGAADDSGLPNDRFFAVRPEGSVSTLKIQRTERGDSAVYLCASSLTSGKDTQYFGPGTRLTVL.

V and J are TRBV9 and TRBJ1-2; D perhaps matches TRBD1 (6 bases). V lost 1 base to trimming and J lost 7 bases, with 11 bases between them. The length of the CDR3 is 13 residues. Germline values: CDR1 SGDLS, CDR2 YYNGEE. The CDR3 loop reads CASSVSGDGGYTF. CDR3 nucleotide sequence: TGTGCCAGCAGCGTATCAGGGGACGGTGGCTACACCTTC.

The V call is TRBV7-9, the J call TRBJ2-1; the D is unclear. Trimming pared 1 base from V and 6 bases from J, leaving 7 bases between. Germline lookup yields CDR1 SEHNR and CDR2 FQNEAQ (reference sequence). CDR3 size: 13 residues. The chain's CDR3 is CASSLGGPNEQFF. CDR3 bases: TGTGCCAGCAGCTTAGGAGGTCCCAATGAGCAGTTCTTC.

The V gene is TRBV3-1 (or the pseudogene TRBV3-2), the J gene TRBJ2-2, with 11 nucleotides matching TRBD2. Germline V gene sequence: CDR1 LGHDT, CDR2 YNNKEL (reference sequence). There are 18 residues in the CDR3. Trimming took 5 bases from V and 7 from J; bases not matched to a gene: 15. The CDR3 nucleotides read TGTGCCAGCAGCTCCAGCCTGTCTAGCGGGAGGCCCGGCGGGGAGCTGTTTTTT. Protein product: CASSSSLSSGRPGGELFF.

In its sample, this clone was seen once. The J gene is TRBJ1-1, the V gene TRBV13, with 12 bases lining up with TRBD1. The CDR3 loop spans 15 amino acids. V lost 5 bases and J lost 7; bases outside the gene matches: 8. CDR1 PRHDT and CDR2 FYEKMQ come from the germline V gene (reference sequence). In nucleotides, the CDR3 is TGTGCCAGCAGCGCCGTGGGACAGGGGGCTGGTGAAGCTTTCTTT. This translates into CASSAVGQGAGEAFF.

CDR3 DNA sequence: TGTGCCAGCAGTAGGAGCGGGGGGCTTTTACTGAACACTGAAGCTTTCTTT. This gives the protein CASSRSGGLLLNTEAFF. The rearrangement links TRBV6-2 or TRBV6-3 to TRBJ1-1, with D perhaps matching TRBD1 (6 bases). The CDR3 contains 17 residues. Germline CDR1 reads MNHEY; CDR2 reads SVGEGT. V lost 5 bases and J 0 bases, leaving 19 bases between the germline ends.

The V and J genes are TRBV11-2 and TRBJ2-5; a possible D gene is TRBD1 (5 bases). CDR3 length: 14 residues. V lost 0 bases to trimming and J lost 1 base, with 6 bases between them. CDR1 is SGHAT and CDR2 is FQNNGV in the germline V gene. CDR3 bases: TGTGCCAGCAGCTTAGACAGGGTCCAAGAGACCCAGTACTTC. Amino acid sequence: CASSLDRVQETQYF.

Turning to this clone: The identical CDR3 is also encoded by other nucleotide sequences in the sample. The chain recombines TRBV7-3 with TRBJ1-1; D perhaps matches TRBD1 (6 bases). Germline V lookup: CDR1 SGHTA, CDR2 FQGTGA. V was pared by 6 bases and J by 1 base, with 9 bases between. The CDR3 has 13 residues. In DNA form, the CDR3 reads TGTGCCAGCAGTTTGACAGGGAACACTGAAGCTTTCTTT. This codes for CASSLTGNTEAFF.

This chain's CDR3 is CATVGGGLQNNEQFF. CDR3 sequence (DNA): TGTGCCACCGTAGGGGGGGGACTCCAGAACAATGAGCAGTTCTTC. The chain recombines TRBV15 with TRBJ2-1; D is possibly TRBD2 (7 bases). Trimming cost V 8 bases and J 5 bases, with 19 bases left between them. CDR3 length equals 15 residues. From germline, CDR1 is LNHNV and CDR2 YYDKDF (reference sequence).

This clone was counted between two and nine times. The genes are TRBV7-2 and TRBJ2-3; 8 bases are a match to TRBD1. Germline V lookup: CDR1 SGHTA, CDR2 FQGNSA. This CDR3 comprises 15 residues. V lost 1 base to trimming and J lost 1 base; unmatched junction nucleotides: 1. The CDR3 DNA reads TGTGCCAGCAGCTTAGAGGGACAGGGCACAGATACGCAGTATTTT. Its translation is CASSLEGQGTDTQYF.

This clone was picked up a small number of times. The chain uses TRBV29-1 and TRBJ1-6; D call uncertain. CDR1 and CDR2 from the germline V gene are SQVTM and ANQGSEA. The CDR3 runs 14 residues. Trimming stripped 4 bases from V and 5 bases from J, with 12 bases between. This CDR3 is CSVGEGADNSPLHF. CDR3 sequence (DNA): TGCAGCGTTGGCGAGGGAGCCGATAATTCACCCCTCCACTTT.

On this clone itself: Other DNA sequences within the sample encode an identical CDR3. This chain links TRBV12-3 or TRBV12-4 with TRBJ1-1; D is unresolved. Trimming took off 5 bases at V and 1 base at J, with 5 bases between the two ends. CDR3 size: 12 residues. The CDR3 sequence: CASSLKNTEAFF. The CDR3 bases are TGTGCCAGCAGTCTCAAGAACACTGAAGCTTTCTTT.

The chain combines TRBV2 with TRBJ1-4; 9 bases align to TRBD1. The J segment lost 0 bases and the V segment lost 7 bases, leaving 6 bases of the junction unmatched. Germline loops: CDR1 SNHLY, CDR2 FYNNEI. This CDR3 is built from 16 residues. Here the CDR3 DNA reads TGTGCCAGCATTAGGGACAGGGCTGCAACTAATGAAAAACTGTTTTTT. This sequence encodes CASIRDRAATNEKLFF.

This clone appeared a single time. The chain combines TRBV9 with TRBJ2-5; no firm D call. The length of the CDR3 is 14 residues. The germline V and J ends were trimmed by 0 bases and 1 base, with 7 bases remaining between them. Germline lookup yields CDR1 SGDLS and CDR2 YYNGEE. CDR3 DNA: TGTGCCAGCAGCGTAGATAACCTCCAAGAGACCCAGTACTTC. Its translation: CASSVDNLQETQYF. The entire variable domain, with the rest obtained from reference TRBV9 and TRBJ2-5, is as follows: DSGVTQTPKHLITATGQRVTLRCSPRSGDLSVYWYQQSLDQGLQFLIQYYNGEERAKGNILERFSAQQFPDLHSELNLSSLELGDSALYFCASSVDNLQETQYFGPGTRLLVL.

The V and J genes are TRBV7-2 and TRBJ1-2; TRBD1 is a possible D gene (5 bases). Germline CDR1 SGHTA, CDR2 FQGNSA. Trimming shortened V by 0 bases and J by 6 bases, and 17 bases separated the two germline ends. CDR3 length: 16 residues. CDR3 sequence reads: CASSLALALGGDGYTF. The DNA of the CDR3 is TGTGCCAGCAGCTTAGCGCTCGCTTTGGGGGGGGATGGCTACACCTTC.